A single sample gave rise to the 13 T cell receptor beta chains below, sequenced in a study of blood T cell repertoires in COVID-19 (dated by TCRdb to 2020 to 2021). Library generation was performed with the immunoSEQ multiplex PCR assay. As stored in TCRdb, this immuneACCESS dataset retains in-frame rearrangements with V and J assigned. A fraction of the clones does not appear; measured against another copy, unresolved V genes explain less than half of the discrepancy, and the remainder lacks a known reason. The sample table lists 470,000 or so clones, roughly 89% of them with a count of one. The ten largest clonotypes hold around 4.5% of the sample. Sequenced material: peripheral blood. The receptors originated from a woman in her 30s with acute or convalescent COVID-19.

V and J are TRBV5-1 and TRBJ2-2; D remains unclear. Germline values: CDR1 SGHRS, CDR2 YFSETQ. Trimming shortened V by 5 bases and J by 1 base, and 9 bases separated the two germline ends. The CDR3 extends over 14 amino acids. CDR3 sequence reads: CASRSYRNTGELFF. CDR3 sequence (DNA): TGCGCCAGCAGAAGCTACCGGAACACCGGGGAGCTGTTTTTT.

This rearrangement joins TRBV28 to TRBJ2-3; D perhaps matches TRBD1 (6 bases). Germline CDR1 is MDHEN and CDR2 is SYDVKM. V lost 11 bases and J lost 4, with 13 bases in between. There are 12 residues in the CDR3. The CDR3 reads CAVPAGADTQYF. In DNA, the CDR3 is TGTGCCGTACCCGCAGGGGCAGATACGCAGTATTTT. The whole variable domain, filled in from reference TRBV28 and TRBJ2-3, reads DVKVTQSSRYLVKRTGEKVFLECVQDMDHENMFWYRQDPGLGLRLIYFSYDVKMKEKGDIPEGYSVSREKKERFSLILESASTNQTSMYLCAVPAGADTQYFGPGTRLTVL.

The J gene is TRBJ2-2, the V gene TRBV5-5; possibly TRBD1 for D (7 bases). Trimming stripped 0 bases from V and 6 bases from J, with 18 bases between. CDR3 length equals 17 residues. Germline assignment: CDR1 SGHKS and CDR2 YYEKEE (reference sequence). CDR3 sequence (DNA): TGTGCCAGCAGCTTGGCCCCAGGGGGGTCCTGGGCCGGGGAGCTGTTTTTT. Residues: CASSLAPGGSWAGELFF.

The chain employs TRBV5-4 and TRBJ1-3; maybe TRBD1 (6 bases). CDR1 SGHNT and CDR2 YYREEE come from the germline V gene (reference sequence). The CDR3 contains 15 residues. The V and J ends lost 4 bases and 2 bases respectively, with 13 bases between them. The CDR3 DNA reads TGTGCCAGCAGCCCGGGACAAATGGCTGGAAACACCATATATTTT. Protein sequence: CASSPGQMAGNTIYF.

The genes are TRBV29-1 and TRBJ1-4; 8 nucleotides align to TRBD1. The junction had 2 bases not matched to a gene; V was cut back by 5 bases and J by 6 bases. There are 12 residues in the CDR3. From germline, CDR1 is SQVTM and CDR2 ANQGSEA. CDR3 nucleotide sequence: TGCAGCGTTAAACAGGGGGATGAAAAACTGTTTTTT. Its translation: CSVKQGDEKLFF. The entire variable domain, with the rest obtained from reference TRBV29-1 and TRBJ1-4, is as follows: SAVISQKPSRDICQRGTSLTIQCQVDSQVTMMFWYRQQPGQSLTLIATANQGSEATYESGFVIDKFPISRPNLTFSTLTVSNMSPEDSSIYLCSVKQGDEKLFFGSGTQLSVL.

The rearrangement joins TRBV15 to TRBJ1-2; D uncertain. V was trimmed by 0 bases and J by 4 bases, leaving 12 bases between them. In germline, CDR1 is LNHNV, CDR2 YYDKDF (reference sequence). CDR3 size: 15 residues. CDR3 loop: CATSRDSEMGYGYTF. The DNA of the CDR3 is TGTGCCACCAGCAGAGATTCGGAGATGGGCTATGGCTACACCTTC.

The sample holds a few counts of this clone. This chain connects TRBV19 to TRBJ2-2, with TRBD1 matching over 11 bases. The germline V gene has CDR1 LNHDA and CDR2 SQIVND (reference sequence). J was trimmed by 3 bases and V by 3 bases; bases with no gene match: 3. The CDR3 totals 16 residues. This CDR3 is CASSIRGQGDTGELFF. The CDR3 DNA is TGTGCCAGTAGTATTCGGGGACAGGGGGACACCGGGGAGCTGTTTTTT.

The CDR3 protein is CASSLPNNQPQHF. CDR3 DNA sequence: TGTGCCAGCAGTTTACCCAACAATCAGCCCCAGCATTTT. The genes are TRBV28 and TRBJ1-5, with unresolved D. The CDR3 extends over 13 amino acids. The V end lost 2 bases, the J end lost 3 bases, and 5 bases lay between the germline ends. The germline gives CDR1 MDHEN, CDR2 SYDVKM. The variable domain in full, with the rest retrieved from reference TRBV28 and TRBJ1-5, is DVKVTQSSRYLVKRTGEKVFLECVQDMDHENMFWYRQDPGLGLRLIYFSYDVKMKEKGDIPEGYSVSREKKERFSLILESASTNQTSMYLCASSLPNNQPQHFGDGTRLSIL.

The chain joins TRBV7-3 to TRBJ2-3; D is possibly TRBD1 (5 bases). This CDR3 has 16 amino acids. The germline CDR1 and CDR2 sequences are SGHTA and FQGTGA. V shed 2 bases and J shed 3 bases, with 15 bases lying between them. The CDR3: CASSLRAGSATDTQYF. For the CDR3, the DNA is TGTGCCAGCAGCTTACGGGCAGGGTCAGCGACAGATACGCAGTATTTT. The full variable domain, its missing parts supplied by reference TRBV7-3 and TRBJ2-3, is GAGVSQTPSNKVTEKGKYVELRCDPISGHTALYWYRQSLGQGPEFLIYFQGTGAADDSGLPNDRFFAVRPEGSVSTLKIQRTERGDSAVYLCASSLRAGSATDTQYFGPGTRLTVL.

This clone was seen more than once but under ten times. This chain connects TRBV9 to TRBJ2-2; 8 bases agree with TRBD2. With 5 bases clipped from V and 5 bases from J, the junction kept 5 bases outside the gene matches. The CDR3 runs 14 residues. In germline, CDR1 is SGDLS, CDR2 YYNGEE. CDR3 region: CASSSGLATGELFF. CDR3 DNA: TGTGCCAGCAGTAGCGGACTAGCAACCGGGGAGCTGTTTTTT.

The rearrangement links TRBV7-9 to TRBJ1-3; tentative D call: TRBD1 (5 bases). This CDR3 region has 13 residues. Germline V gives CDR1 SEHNR, CDR2 FQNEAQ (reference sequence). Trimming removed 1 base from V and 9 bases from J, with 10 bases in between. The CDR3: CASSLVRGCTIYF. In DNA form, the CDR3 reads TGTGCCAGCAGCTTAGTTCGGGGGTGCACCATATATTTT.

This clone was seen a single time. The J gene is TRBJ1-5, the V gene TRBV21-1; TRBD1 is the table's D call, not checked against the DNA. TRBV21-1 is listed as a pseudogene. There are 18 residues in the CDR3. For the CDR3, the DNA is TGTGCCACCGAGAGGGGACAGGGGGCGCCTACCGACAATCAGCCCCAGCATTTT. This sequence encodes CATERGQGAPTDNQPQHF.

The chain combines TRBV27 with TRBJ1-4; no firm D call. Trimming removed 1 base at V and 8 bases at J, with 8 bases between. The CDR3 loop spans 13 amino acids. Germline values: CDR1 MNHEY, CDR2 SMNVEV (reference sequence). The CDR3 sequence is CASSLFAGEKLFF. The CDR3 DNA is TGTGCCAGCAGTTTATTCGCGGGAGAAAAACTGTTTTTT.